A selection of T cell receptor beta chains follows, all from one sample in a study of siplizumab effects on memory and regulatory T cells. Sequencing was performed with immunoSEQ multiplex PCR; in TCRdb, only in-frame clones are kept and a portion is missing. Here the sample spans approximately 10,000 clones, around 40% being singletons. These receptors' targets are unknown. What was sequenced was CFSE-low (dividing) CD4+ T cells sorted from an allogeneic mixed lymphocyte reaction. These receptors originate from a human donor in good health; the cells came from an allogeneic mixed lymphocyte reaction. Both conserved end residues are part of each CDR3. The order of the fields is D gene, J gene, clone size, V gene, CDR3 DNA, CDR3 protein. The D gene is left open where the match is weak. Expanded clones get a size class; other rows say once, few or many, or leave the size out.

NA | TRBJ2-5 | NA | TRBV30 | TGTGCCTGGAGTCGACAGGTTAAGGGAGAGACCCAGTACTTC | CAWSRQVKGETQYF
NA | TRBJ2-1 | NA | TRBV5-4 | TGTGCCAGCAGCTTGGAGGGCTATACGTACAATGAGCAGTTCTTC | CASSLEGYTYNEQFF
NA | TRBJ2-3 | NA | TRBV27 | TGTGCCAGCAGTCCACACACAGATACGCAGTATTTT | CASSPHTDTQYF
NA | TRBJ2-3 | medium-sized | TRBV11-2 | TGTGCCAGCAGCTTACAACTATCAGATACGCAGTATTTT | CASSLQLSDTQYF
NA | TRBJ1-1 | once | TRBV4-2 | TGTGCCAGCAGCCATCTGGGGACGCTGAACACTGAAGCTTTCTTT | CASSHLGTLNTEAFF
NA | TRBJ2-1 | NA | TRBV28 | TGTGCCAGCAGTCTCCAGTCGACTTACAATGAGCAGTTCTTC | CASSLQSTYNEQFF
TRBD2 | TRBJ2-5 | NA | TRBV30 | TGTGCCTGGAGTGTGGGAGCGGGAAGCCAAGAGACCCAGTACTTC | CAWSVGAGSQETQYF
NA | TRBJ2-1 | NA | TRBV30 | TGTGCCTGGAGTGTGGGCTACAATGAGCAGTTCTTC | CAWSVGYNEQFF
TRBD1 | TRBJ1-5 | medium-sized | TRBV30 | TGTGCCTGGGACAGGGGGCCGGGTCAGCCCCAGCATTTT | CAWDRGPGQPQHF
NA | TRBJ1-2 | NA | TRBV5-1 | TGCGCCAGCAGCTTGGCGCATCTCCTCCCCTATGGCTACACCTTC | CASSLAHLLPYGYTF
TRBD1 | TRBJ1-4 | NA | TRBV27 | TGTGCCAGCAGAAAGAAGGGGGGGACAGGCCCCGAAAAACTGTTTTTT | CASRKKGGTGPEKLFF
NA | TRBJ2-3 | NA | TRBV7-9 | TGTGCCAGCAGCCTGCAGGGAGCGAGCACAGATACGCAGTATTTT | CASSLQGASTDTQYF